The 11 T cell receptor beta chains listed next were all sequenced from one sample in a study of blood T cell repertoires in COVID-19. Assay used: immunoSEQ multiplex PCR; TCRdb lists only in-frame clones, some missing. This table has 100,000 or so clones, roughly 89% appearing once. The sample taken for sequencing was peripheral blood. The receptors were gathered from a man in his 70s with active or convalescent COVID-19.

DNA of the CDR3: TGTGCCAGCAGCCTTAGCGGGGGGAACTACAATGAGCAGTTCTTC. Residues: CASSLSGGNYNEQFF. The rearrangement links TRBV3-1 (or the pseudogene TRBV3-2) to TRBJ2-1; 10 nucleotides align to TRBD2. Trimming removed 4 bases from V and 3 bases from J; junction bases left unmatched: 3. The CDR3 totals 15 residues. Germline CDR1 reads LGHDT; CDR2 reads YNNKEL (reference sequence).

The rearrangement uses TRBV11-1 and TRBJ2-6; D call uncertain. The CDR3 runs to 14 residues. CDR1 SGHAT and CDR2 FQDESV come from the germline V gene (reference sequence). V gave up 5 bases and J gave up 1 base, with 6 bases separating them. The CDR3 reads CASSPTSGANVLTF. The CDR3 DNA sequence: TGTGCCAGCAGCCCTACTTCTGGGGCCAACGTCCTGACTTTC.

V and J are TRBV5-1 and TRBJ2-5, with 11 nucleotides matching TRBD2. The CDR3 sequence is 16 residues long. V lost 1 base and J lost 1; bases outside the gene matches: 3. Per the germline V gene, CDR1 is SGHRS and CDR2 is YFSETQ. The CDR3 region is CASSLSLAGGQETQYF. The CDR3 region has the DNA TGCGCCAGCAGCTTGAGTCTAGCGGGGGGCCAAGAGACCCAGTACTTC.

This chain uses TRBV5-4 with TRBJ1-2; D may be TRBD1 (5 bases). Germline assignment: CDR1 SGHNT and CDR2 YYREEE (reference sequence). Trimming removed 5 bases at V and 4 bases at J, with 15 bases between. The CDR3 is made up of 14 amino acids. CDR3 sequence: CASRPRGLGYGYTF. The CDR3 DNA sequence: TGTGCCAGCAGGCCTCGGGGGTTAGGCTATGGCTACACCTTC.

This clone is a singleton in its sample. The chain recombines TRBV5-6 with TRBJ2-3; weak D call: TRBD2 (5 bases). The V and J ends lost 1 base and 1 base respectively, with 10 bases between them. This CDR3 comprises 15 residues. CDR1 is SGHDT, CDR2 YYEEEE, per germline. CDR3 coding DNA: TGTGCCAGCAGCTTGCTACTCGGGGGCACAGATACGCAGTATTTT. Translating gives CASSLLLGGTDTQYF. The entire variable domain, with the rest obtained from reference TRBV5-6 and TRBJ2-3, is as follows: DAGVTQSPTHLIKTRGQQVTLRCSPKSGHDTVSWYQQALGQGPQFIFQYYEEEERQRGNFPDRFSGHQFPNYSSELNVNALLLGDSALYLCASSLLLGGTDTQYFGPGTRLTVL.

The chain carries TRBV2 and TRBJ2-1; unclear D gene. The CDR3 has 15 amino acids. V dropped 5 bases and J dropped 0 bases, with 11 bases sitting between them. Germline V gene data show CDR1 as SNHLY and CDR2 as FYNNEI. CDR3 residues: CASSKEKSSYNEQFF. The CDR3, as DNA: TGTGCCAGCAGTAAGGAGAAGAGCTCCTACAATGAGCAGTTCTTC.

This chain uses TRBV5-1 with TRBJ2-1; TRBD2 is a possible D gene (6 bases). Germline V gives CDR1 SGHRS, CDR2 YFSETQ. The CDR3 contains 13 residues. The V gene lost 0 bases and the J gene lost 7 bases, with 8 bases spanning the gap. The CDR3: CASSLVGGNEQFF. CDR3 coding DNA: TGCGCCAGCAGCTTGGTCGGGGGTAATGAGCAGTTCTTC.

This clone has just a few counts. This chain uses TRBV7-2 with TRBJ2-1, with D perhaps matching TRBD2 (6 bases). The CDR3 is 13 residues long. Looked up from germline, CDR1 is SGHTA and CDR2 is FQGNSA. The V end lost 6 bases, the J end lost 3 bases, and 9 bases lay between the germline ends. The CDR3, as DNA: TGTGCCAGCAGGCTCGGGGGCTACAATGAGCAGTTCTTC. Protein sequence: CASRLGGYNEQFF.

With regard to this clone: Other DNA variants within this sample encode the same CDR3. CDR3 sequence: CASSVGGRGYEQYF. Written as DNA, the CDR3 is TGTGCCAGCAGCGTAGGGGGCAGGGGTTACGAGCAGTACTTC. The chain recombines TRBV9 with TRBJ2-7; tentative D call: TRBD1 (6 bases). Trimming removed 0 bases from V and 4 bases from J, with 11 bases in between. Germline V gene data show CDR1 as SGDLS and CDR2 as YYNGEE. This CDR3 contains 14 residues.

This clone appeared once. V and J are TRBV7-9 and TRBJ1-4; 9 nucleotides match TRBD1. Germline V gene data show CDR1 as SEHNR and CDR2 as FQNEAQ (reference sequence). This CDR3 is built from 16 residues. After removal of 5 bases from V and 6 bases from J, the junction contained 10 bases not matched to a gene. CDR3 loop: CASSPDPGQGYEKLFF. The DNA for the CDR3 is TGTGCCAGCAGCCCCGACCCGGGACAGGGATATGAAAAACTGTTTTTT.

Only a few counts were recorded for this clone. The CDR3 protein is CASSIGTLYSNQPQHF. The CDR3 DNA reads TGTGCCAGTAGTATCGGGACACTTTATAGCAATCAGCCCCAGCATTTT. The V and J genes are TRBV19 and TRBJ1-5, with a weak D call TRBD1 (6 bases). CDR3 length equals 16 residues. Per germline, CDR1 LNHDA and CDR2 SQIVND (reference sequence). Between the trimmed V and J ends, which lost 3 bases and 0 bases, there was a span of 12 bases.